The clone carrying this T cell receptor (beta chain) appeared a few times. Its antigen is unidentified. The data are from a study of T cell repertoires in cytomegalovirus infection. TCRdb itself ran the reads through MiXCR, one entry per CDR3 protein. The sample comprises 160,000 or so distinct CDR3 sequences, 20% to 25% of which are singletons, and roughly 25% rests with the top ten. The receptor was derived from a human donor in good health (CMV status not recorded). Some clones in this sample may be carry-over from other donors' samples. The input for sequencing was CD8+ T cells from cultured PBMCs, taken from culture after CMV antigen stimulation.

CDR3 in amino acids: CASSPALPPDTQYF. The CDR3 DNA reads as TGTGCCAGCAGCCCTGCACTCCCTCCAGATACGCAGTATTTT. This chain uses TRBV7-2 with TRBJ2-3; the D is unclear. Germline V gene lookup returns CDR1 SGHTA and CDR2 FQGNSA. V was cut by 5 bases and J by 4 bases, with 13 bases left in between. The CDR3 consists of 14 residues.